The 8 T cell receptor beta chains listed next were all sequenced from one sample in a study of T cells of healthy individuals. TCRdb fed the 5' RACE reads into MiXCR, producing one record per CDR3 protein. Among around 63,000 distinct CDR3 sequences, 15% to 20% were seen once, and the ten largest hold less than 6%. The receptors stem from a human donor in good health.

The CDR3 sequence: CASSFYRVYGYTF. DNA for the CDR3: TGTGCCAGCAGTTTCTACAGGGTCTATGGCTACACCTTC. The chain joins TRBV28 to TRBJ1-2; TRBD1 might be the D (6 bases). With 3 bases removed from V and 4 bases from J, the gap between germline ends came to 9 bases. The CDR3 runs 13 residues. CDR1 MDHEN and CDR2 SYDVKM come from the germline V gene.

The table lists this clonotype with a few counts. This sequence joins TRBV7-9 and TRBJ2-1; 10 positions match TRBD2. CDR1 is SEHNR, CDR2 FQNEAQ, per germline (reference sequence). CDR3 length: 16 residues. Germline trimming cut 5 bases from V and 12 bases from J; bases unmatched to any gene: 16. CDR3 nucleotide sequence: TGTGCCAGCAGCCCCATCGGGCTAGCGGGAGCAGTAGGGCAGTTCTTC. Its translation: CASSPIGLAGAVGQFF.

This clonotype was counted at least ten times. This rearrangement joins TRBV29-1 to TRBJ2-5; D remains unclear. The CDR3 is 9 amino acids. V was cut by 7 bases and J by 3 bases, with 3 bases left in between. Germline CDR1 SQVTM, CDR2 ANQGSEA. The CDR3 sequence is CSAEETQYF. The DNA for the CDR3 is TGCAGCGCAGAAGAGACCCAGTACTTC.

This clonotype was observed at least ten times. The V gene is TRBV3-1, the J gene TRBJ1-5; D is undetermined. Germline CDR1 reads LGHDT; CDR2 reads YNNKEL (reference sequence). Trimming took 4 bases from V and 0 from J, leaving 10 bases between them. CDR3 length: 15 residues. CDR3 sequence (DNA): TGTGCCAGCAGCCTAGACGGTGATAGCAATCAGCCCCAGCATTTT. It is translated as CASSLDGDSNQPQHF.

This chain connects TRBV2 to TRBJ1-2; D is uncertain. Germline V CDR1 and CDR2: SNHLY, FYNNEI. The CDR3 spans 12 residues. V was clipped by 7 bases and J by 2 bases, with 8 bases between them. The DNA for the CDR3 is TGTGCCAGCACCGGACGGAACTATGGCTACACCTTC. It specifies CASTGRNYGYTF.

This clonotype was counted between two and nine times. V is TRBV29-1 and J is TRBJ1-3; D remains ambiguous. V lost 5 bases to trimming and J lost 0 bases, with 11 bases between them. CDR1 SQVTM and CDR2 ANQGSEA come from the germline V gene. The CDR3 extends over 14 amino acids. CDR3 sequence: CSVSSESSGNTIYF. CDR3 in DNA: TGCAGCGTTTCTTCGGAGAGCTCTGGAAACACCATATATTTT.

This clonotype was seen ten or more times. The rearrangement uses TRBV7-2 and TRBJ2-3; possible D gene TRBD1, 5 bases. This CDR3 region has 13 residues. V was clipped by 5 bases and J by 13 bases, with 19 bases between them. Germline values: CDR1 SGHTA, CDR2 FQGNSA. CDR3 sequence (DNA): TGTGCCAGCAGCCGACCCGAGTCAAACAGGAAGTATTTT. Protein product: CASSRPESNRKYF. Drawing the rest from reference TRBV7-2 and TRBJ2-3, the complete variable domain is GAGVSQSPSNKVTEKGKDVELRCDPISGHTALYWYRQSLGQGLEFLIYFQGNSAPDKSGLPSDRFSAERTGGSVSTLTIQRTQQEDSAVYLCASSRPESNRKYFGPGTRLTVL.

This clonotype has at least ten counts. The gene calls are TRBV20-1 and TRBJ2-2; 8 positions match TRBD2. The CDR3 has 15 residues. J was trimmed by 7 bases and V by 1 base; bases with no gene match: 8. Germline CDR1 and CDR2: DFQATT and SNEGSKA (reference sequence). The CDR3 is CSARAGTRGSGELFF. CDR3 in DNA: TGCAGTGCTAGAGCCGGGACTAGGGGAAGCGGGGAGCTGTTTTTT.